This T cell receptor (beta chain) was identified in a study of cytomegalovirus exposure and HLA in healthy donors. Per the germline V gene, CDR1 is SGHTA and CDR2 is FQGNSA. The J segment lost 6 bases and the V segment lost 5 bases, leaving 9 bases of the junction unmatched. This CDR3 has 15 amino acids. Primers: 60 Vbeta forward and 13 Jbeta reverse. Here immunoSEQ multiplex PCR was the method, and the copy in TCRdb shows in-frame clones only, minus some. The sample has 85,000 to 130,000 clones, about 68% seen once; the top ten hold 12% to 15%. The sequenced material came from PBMCs. The TCR comes from a male donor in good health and CMV-seropositive. V gene TRBV7-2 combines with J gene TRBJ1-1; the match to TRBD1 covers 10 bases. This CDR3 is CASSTRGTGVSEAFF. The CDR3, as DNA: TGTGCCAGCAGCACCCGTGGGACAGGGGTCTCTGAAGCTTTCTTT.